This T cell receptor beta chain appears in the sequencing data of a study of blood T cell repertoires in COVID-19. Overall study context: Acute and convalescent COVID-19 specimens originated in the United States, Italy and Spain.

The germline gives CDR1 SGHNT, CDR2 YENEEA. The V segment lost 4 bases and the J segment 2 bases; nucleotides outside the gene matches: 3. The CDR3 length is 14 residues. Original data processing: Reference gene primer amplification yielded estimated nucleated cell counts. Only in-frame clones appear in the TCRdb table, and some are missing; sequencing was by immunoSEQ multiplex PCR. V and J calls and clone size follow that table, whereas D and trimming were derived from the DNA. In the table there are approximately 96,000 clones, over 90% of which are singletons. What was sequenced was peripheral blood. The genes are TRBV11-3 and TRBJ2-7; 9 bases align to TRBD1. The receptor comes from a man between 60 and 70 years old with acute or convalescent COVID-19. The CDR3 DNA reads TGTGCCAGCAGCTCAGGACAGGGGACCTACGAGCAGTACTTC. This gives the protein CASSSGQGTYEQYF.